This TCR beta chain was captured by sequencing in a study of CD8+ T cells in alopecia areata. For the study at large: Tofacitinib dosing lasted 6 to 18 months, which was then followed by 6 months off drug.

The CDR3 has 14 residues. Deletions cut 4 bases from V and 1 base from J, with 11 bases between. Germline CDR1 is MNHEY and CDR2 is SVGAGI. Regarding treatment: oral pan-JAK inhibitor, 5-10 mg twice daily. Sorted out of PBMCs were CD4+ T cells and CD8+ T cells. A single count supports this clone. Its antigen remains unknown. Study results and caveats: Against the mouse data, patients shared TCRs less clearly, possibly for HLA reasons.

Extracted from the samples, RNA was reverse transcribed into cDNA to serve as the sequencing template. Clones were read by immunoSEQ multiplex PCR, and TCRdb kept only the in-frame ones, dropping some. The sample carries about 270,000 clones, about 62% recorded once. This sequence originates from a human donor with alopecia areata. The chain has TRBV6-5 and TRBJ2-7; D unresolved. Sequencing used CD4+ T cells sorted from blood, obtained around week 54, from a patient treated with tofacitinib. CDR3 DNA: TGTGCCAGCAGTTCCCACAGAGGATCCTACGAGCAGTACTTC. Translating it yields CASSSHRGSYEQYF.